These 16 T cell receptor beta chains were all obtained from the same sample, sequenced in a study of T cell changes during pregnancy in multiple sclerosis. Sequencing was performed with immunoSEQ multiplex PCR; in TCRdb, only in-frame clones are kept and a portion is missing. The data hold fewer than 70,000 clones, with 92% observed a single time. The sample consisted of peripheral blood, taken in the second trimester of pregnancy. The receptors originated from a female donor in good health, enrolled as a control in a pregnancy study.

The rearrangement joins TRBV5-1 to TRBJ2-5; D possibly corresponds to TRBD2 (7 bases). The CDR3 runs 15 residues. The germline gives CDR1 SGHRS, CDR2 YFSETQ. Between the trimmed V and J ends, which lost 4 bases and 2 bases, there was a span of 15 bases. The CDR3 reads CASSDSGRGQETQYF. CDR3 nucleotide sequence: TGCGCCAGCAGCGACTCAGGGAGGGGGCAAGAGACCCAGTACTTC.

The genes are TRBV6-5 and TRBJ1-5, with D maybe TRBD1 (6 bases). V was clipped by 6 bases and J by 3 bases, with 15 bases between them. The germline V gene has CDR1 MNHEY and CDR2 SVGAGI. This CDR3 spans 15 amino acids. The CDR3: CASSKIQGYNQPQHF. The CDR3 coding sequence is TGTGCCAGCAGCAAGATACAGGGCTACAATCAGCCCCAGCATTTT.

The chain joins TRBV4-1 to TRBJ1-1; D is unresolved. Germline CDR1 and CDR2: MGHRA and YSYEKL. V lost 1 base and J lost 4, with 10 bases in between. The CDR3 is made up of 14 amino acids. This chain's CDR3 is CASSQVLGRTEAFF. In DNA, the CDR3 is TGCGCCAGCAGCCAAGTTCTTGGGCGCACTGAAGCTTTCTTT.

The CDR3 here is CASSQTSIDMRDGGYTF. The CDR3 nucleotides read TGTGCCAGCAGTCAAACCTCCATCGACATGAGGGATGGAGGCTACACCTTC. The V call is TRBV27, the J call TRBJ1-2; D is undetermined. The CDR3 runs to 17 residues. V gave up 5 bases and J gave up 8 bases, with 27 bases separating them. CDR1 and CDR2 from the germline V gene are MNHEY and SMNVEV (reference sequence).

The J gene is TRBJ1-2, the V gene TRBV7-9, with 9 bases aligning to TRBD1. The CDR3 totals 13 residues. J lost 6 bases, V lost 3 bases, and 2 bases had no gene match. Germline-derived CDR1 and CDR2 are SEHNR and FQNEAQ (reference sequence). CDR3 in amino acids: CASSFTGGDGYTF. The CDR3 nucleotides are TGTGCCAGCAGCTTCACAGGGGGCGATGGCTACACCTTC.

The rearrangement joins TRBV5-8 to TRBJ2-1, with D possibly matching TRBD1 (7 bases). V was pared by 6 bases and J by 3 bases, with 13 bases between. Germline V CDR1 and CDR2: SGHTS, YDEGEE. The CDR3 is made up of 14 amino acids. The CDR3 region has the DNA TGTGCCAGCACATCCAGGGGGGTCTACAATGAGCAGTTCTTC. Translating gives CASTSRGVYNEQFF.

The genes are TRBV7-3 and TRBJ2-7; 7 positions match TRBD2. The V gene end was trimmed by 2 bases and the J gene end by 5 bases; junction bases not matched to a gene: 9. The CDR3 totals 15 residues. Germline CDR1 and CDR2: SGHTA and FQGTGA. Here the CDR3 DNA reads TGTGCCAGCAGCTTACAGGCCACTAGCGACCACGAGCAGTACTTC. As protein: CASSLQATSDHEQYF.

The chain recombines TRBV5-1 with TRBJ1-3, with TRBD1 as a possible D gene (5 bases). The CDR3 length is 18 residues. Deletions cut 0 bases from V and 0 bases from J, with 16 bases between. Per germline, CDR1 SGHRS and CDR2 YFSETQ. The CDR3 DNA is TGCGCCAGCAGCTTGGGACCTCAGGGTCGAGACTCTGGAAACACCATATATTTT. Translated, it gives CASSLGPQGRDSGNTIYF.

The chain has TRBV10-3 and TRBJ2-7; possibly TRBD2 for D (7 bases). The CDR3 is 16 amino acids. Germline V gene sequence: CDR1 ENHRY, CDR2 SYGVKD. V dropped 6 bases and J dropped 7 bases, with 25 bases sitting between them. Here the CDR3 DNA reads TGTGCCATCAGCCGCATCCTAGGGGGGAGGGGGTGGGAGCAGTACTTC. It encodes CAISRILGGRGWEQYF.

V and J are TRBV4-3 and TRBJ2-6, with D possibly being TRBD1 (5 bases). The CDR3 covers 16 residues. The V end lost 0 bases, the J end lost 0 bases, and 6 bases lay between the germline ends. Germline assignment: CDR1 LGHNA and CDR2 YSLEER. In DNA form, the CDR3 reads TGCGCCAGCAGCCAAGAAGGGGTCTCTGGGGCCAACGTCCTGACTTTC. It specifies CASSQEGVSGANVLTF.

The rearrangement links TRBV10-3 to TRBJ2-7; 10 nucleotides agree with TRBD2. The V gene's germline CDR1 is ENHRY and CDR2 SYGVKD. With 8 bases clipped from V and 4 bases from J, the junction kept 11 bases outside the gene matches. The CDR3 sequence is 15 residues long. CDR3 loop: CAIQGATSGIYEQYF. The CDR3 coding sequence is TGTGCCATCCAAGGAGCCACTAGCGGGATTTACGAGCAGTACTTC.

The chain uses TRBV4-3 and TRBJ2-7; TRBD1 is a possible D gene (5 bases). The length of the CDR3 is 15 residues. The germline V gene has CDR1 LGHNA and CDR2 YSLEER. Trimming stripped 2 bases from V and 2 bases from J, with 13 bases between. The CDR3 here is CASSQFTTVPYEQYF. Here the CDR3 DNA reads TGCGCCAGCAGCCAATTTACGACAGTCCCCTACGAGCAGTACTTC.

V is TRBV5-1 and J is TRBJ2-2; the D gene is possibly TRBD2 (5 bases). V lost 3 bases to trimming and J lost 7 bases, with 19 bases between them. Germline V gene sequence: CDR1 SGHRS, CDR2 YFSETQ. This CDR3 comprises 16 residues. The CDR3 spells CASSSGLPRGVGELFF. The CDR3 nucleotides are TGCGCCAGCAGCTCCGGACTCCCACGGGGTGTCGGGGAGCTGTTTTTT.

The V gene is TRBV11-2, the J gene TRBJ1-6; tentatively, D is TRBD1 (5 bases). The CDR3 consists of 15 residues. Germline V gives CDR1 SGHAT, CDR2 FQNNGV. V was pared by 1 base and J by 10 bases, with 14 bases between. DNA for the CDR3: TGTGCCAGCAGCTTAGGGACGACTCCAGGGTCACCCCTCCACTTT. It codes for CASSLGTTPGSPLHF. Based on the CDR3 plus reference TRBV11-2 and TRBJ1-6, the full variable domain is EAGVAQSPRYKIIEKRQSVAFWCNPISGHATLYWYQQILGQGPKLLIQFQNNGVVDDSQLPKDRFSAERLKGVDSTLKIQPAKLEDSAVYLCASSLGTTPGSPLHFGNGTRLTVT.

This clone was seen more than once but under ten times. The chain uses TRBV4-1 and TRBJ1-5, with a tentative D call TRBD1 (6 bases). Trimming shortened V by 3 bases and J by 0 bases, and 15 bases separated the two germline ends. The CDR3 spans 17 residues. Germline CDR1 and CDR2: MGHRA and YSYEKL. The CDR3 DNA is TGCGCCAGCAGCCACGGCAGGGGAGCCTATAGCAATCAGCCCCAGCATTTT. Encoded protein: CASSHGRGAYSNQPQHF.

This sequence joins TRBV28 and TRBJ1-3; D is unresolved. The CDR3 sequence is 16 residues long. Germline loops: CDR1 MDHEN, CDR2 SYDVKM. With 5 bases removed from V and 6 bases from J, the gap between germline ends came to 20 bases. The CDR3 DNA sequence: TGTGCCAGCAGTCCACAATCACCACGTTCAGAAAACACCATATATTTT. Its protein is CASSPQSPRSENTIYF.